Presented here are 32 T cell receptor beta chains from one specimen sequenced in a study of beta chain features in type 1 diabetes. The entirety of the isolated RNA underwent reverse transcription, so expressed TCRB transcripts were sequenced. The data were produced by immunoSEQ multiplex PCR, yet TCRdb's version contains in-frame clones alone and is incomplete. The data contain 600,000 or so clones, more than 12% of them singletons. These receptors have no identified antigens. The study's findings and limits: A moderate, significant TCRB CDR3 shortening appeared in type 1 diabetes across four CD4+ subsets.

The sequenced sample was naive CD4+ T cells from blood. The source of these receptors is a man between 18 and 35 years old with type 1 diabetes.

Regarding this clone: Other DNA sequences in this specimen translate into the identical CDR3. The chain links TRBV7-2 to TRBJ2-3, with 11 bases identical to TRBD1. The V segment lost 4 bases and the J segment 4 bases; nucleotides outside the gene matches: 1. The germline V gene encodes CDR1 SGHTA and CDR2 FQGNSA. This CDR3 is built from 14 residues. CDR3 region: CASSSGQGADTQYF. In DNA form, the CDR3 reads TGTGCCAGCAGCTCGGGACAGGGGGCAGATACGCAGTATTTT.

This clone was seen a handful of times. The chain employs TRBV30 and TRBJ2-5; either TRBD1 or TRBD2 may supply D (5 bases each). The CDR3 sequence is 15 residues long. CDR1 is GTSNPN and CDR2 is SVGIG in the germline V gene (reference sequence). Trimming left V 0 bases short and J 2 bases short, with 13 bases between. DNA for the CDR3: TGTGCCTGGAGTGTCCTGGGACGGGTTCAAGAGACCCAGTACTTC. This encodes CAWSVLGRVQETQYF.

This clone has only a few counts. Its ends do not fully match the called genes, so a read error is possible. V usage is TRBV20-1 and J usage is TRBJ2-1; D uncertain. The length of the CDR3 is 8 residues. From germline, CDR1 is DFQATT and CDR2 SNEGSKA (reference sequence). The CDR3 here is CSANGQFF. CDR3 nucleotide sequence: TGCAGTGCCAATGGGCAGTTCTTC.

The V call is TRBV6-6, the J call TRBJ2-7; 7 nucleotides align to TRBD1. Germline assignment: CDR1 MNHNY and CDR2 SVGAGI (reference sequence). The V and J ends lost 0 bases and 5 bases, in that order; junction bases with no gene match: 10. The CDR3 runs to 16 residues. CDR3 DNA sequence: TGTGCCAGCAGTTACTCGATGGGACAGTGGATCGACGAGCAGTACTTC. Translated, it gives CASSYSMGQWIDEQYF.

The CDR3 here is CSAPTRQGRLNNEQFF. The CDR3 DNA sequence: TGCAGCGCACCCACCAGACAGGGGCGGCTTAACAATGAGCAGTTCTTC. This chain joins TRBV29-1 and TRBJ2-1, with 8 positions matching TRBD1. V was pared by 7 bases and J by 5 bases, with 16 bases of the junction left unmatched. The CDR3 extends over 16 amino acids. Germline CDR1 and CDR2: SQVTM and ANQGSEA.

This clone turned up a few times. The chain couples TRBV7-9 to TRBJ1-5; perhaps TRBD1 as D (6 bases). CDR1 is SEHNR and CDR2 is FQNEAQ in the germline V gene (reference sequence). V dropped 5 bases and J dropped 5 bases, with 10 bases sitting between them. The CDR3 covers 13 residues. Here the CDR3 reads CASSQRGDQPQHF. In nucleotides, the CDR3 is TGTGCCAGCAGCCAGAGGGGGGATCAGCCCCAGCATTTT. The full variable domain, with the rest looked up from reference TRBV7-9 and TRBJ1-5, is DTGVSQNPRHKITKRGQNVTFRCDPISEHNRLYWYRQTLGQGPEFLTYFQNEAQLEKSRLLSDRFSAERPKGSFSTLEIQRTEQGDSAMYLCASSQRGDQPQHFGDGTRLSIL.

This clone was counted between two and nine times. This chain uses TRBV5-6 with TRBJ2-1; D is perhaps TRBD1 or TRBD2 (5 bases each). CDR1 and CDR2 from the germline V gene are SGHDT and YYEEEE. The V and J ends lost 0 bases and 15 bases respectively, with 13 bases between them. The CDR3 totals 12 residues. CDR3 in amino acids: CASSLVEGNPFF. CDR3 bases: TGTGCCAGCAGCTTGGTCGAGGGGAACCCGTTCTTC.

This clone was detected only a few times. This specimen includes other DNA sequences encoding the same CDR3. V is TRBV6-5 and J is TRBJ2-3, with 10 bases aligning to TRBD2. Germline V gene lookup returns CDR1 MNHEY and CDR2 SVGAGI. V shed 0 bases and J 1 base; nucleotides not matched to a gene: 1. The CDR3 runs to 16 residues. CDR3 in DNA: TGTGCCAGCAGTTACTCCGGGACTAGCGGCACAGATACGCAGTATTTT. Translating gives CASSYSGTSGTDTQYF.

The chain has TRBV18 and TRBJ2-2; 8 bases match TRBD1. From germline, CDR1 is KGHSH and CDR2 LQKENI. The CDR3 totals 16 residues. Trimming removed 0 bases from V and 6 bases from J; junction bases left unmatched: 6. CDR3 region: CASSPPATGVSGELFF. In DNA, the CDR3 is TGTGCCAGCTCACCACCGGCGACAGGGGTTTCCGGGGAGCTGTTTTTT.

A few counts support this clone. CDR3 sequence: CASTKLSQRTGELFF. The CDR3 coding sequence is TGTGCCAGCACGAAACTCTCCCAAAGGACCGGGGAGCTGTTTTTT. The genes are TRBV27 and TRBJ2-2; D not certain. This CDR3 is 15 amino acids long. Trimming removed 7 bases from V and 5 bases from J, with 17 bases in between. Germline CDR1 reads MNHEY; CDR2 reads SMNVEV (reference sequence).

This clone occurred a few times. The chain has TRBV7-8 and TRBJ2-1; 9 bases are a match to TRBD2. The CDR3 has 17 amino acids. CDR1 and CDR2 from the germline V gene are SGHVS and FQNEAQ. The J segment lost 7 bases and the V segment lost 5 bases, leaving 15 bases of the junction unmatched. CDR3 in amino acids: CASSLIPLAGSPNEQFF. The CDR3 region has the DNA TGTGCCAGCAGCCTGATACCGCTAGCGGGGTCGCCTAATGAGCAGTTCTTC.

This clone was picked up a small number of times. Distinct nucleotide sequences in the sample also encode this CDR3. This CDR3 reads CASSLGVTNYGYTF. The CDR3 DNA is TGCGCCAGCAGCTTGGGAGTCACTAACTATGGCTACACCTTC. The V call is TRBV5-1, the J call TRBJ1-2; D ambiguous. V lost 0 bases and J 0 bases, leaving 6 bases between the germline ends. The CDR3 is 14 amino acids. CDR1 is SGHRS and CDR2 is YFSETQ in the germline V gene. The full variable domain, in which reference TRBV5-1 and TRBJ1-2 provide the parts outside the CDR3, is KAGVTQTPRYLIKTRGQQVTLSCSPISGHRSVSWYQQTPGQGLQFLFEYFSETQRNKGNFPGRFSGRQFSNSRSEMNVSTLELGDSALYLCASSLGVTNYGYTFGSGTRLTVV.

V and J are TRBV27 and TRBJ2-3, with 10 positions matching TRBD2. J lost 3 bases, V lost 6 bases, and 6 bases had no gene match. The germline CDR1 and CDR2 sequences are MNHEY and SMNVEV (reference sequence). The CDR3 has 15 residues. The CDR3 sequence is CASRIALAGTDTQYF. The CDR3 nucleotides read TGTGCCAGCAGGATAGCACTAGCGGGGACAGATACGCAGTATTTT.

In its sample, this clone was seen a few times. The rearrangement uses TRBV5-1 and TRBJ1-1, with TRBD1 matching 7 bases. There are 14 residues in the CDR3. The germline V gene encodes CDR1 SGHRS and CDR2 YFSETQ. V was clipped by 4 bases and J by 2 bases; unmatched bases: 5. Written as DNA, the CDR3 is TGCGCCAGCAGCCACGGGACAGCTAACACTGAAGCTTTCTTT. This translates into CASSHGTANTEAFF.

CDR3 DNA: TGCGCCAGCAGCCAAGGGAATCAGCCCCAGCATTTT. Protein sequence: CASSQGNQPQHF. The rearrangement joins TRBV4-1 to TRBJ1-5; no firm D call. The ends were cut back, 1 base at V and 4 bases at J, with 2 bases in the middle. CDR1 MGHRA and CDR2 YSYEKL come from the germline V gene. The CDR3 is made up of 12 amino acids.

The V and J genes are TRBV29-1 and TRBJ1-1, with unresolved D. Trimming removed 3 bases at V and 2 bases at J, with 10 bases between. Germline V CDR1 and CDR2: SQVTM, ANQGSEA. This CDR3 comprises 13 residues. The CDR3 DNA reads TGCAGCGTTGACCAGGCCGCCAACACTGAAGCTTTCTTT. This encodes CSVDQAANTEAFF.

This clone was observed a handful of times. V is TRBV7-8 and J is TRBJ2-4; D perhaps matches TRBD2 (6 bases). The CDR3 consists of 15 residues. Trimming cost V 4 bases and J 2 bases, with 12 bases left between them. The germline CDR1 and CDR2 sequences are SGHVS and FQNEAQ. The CDR3 nucleotides read TGTGCCAGCAGCTCGCAGCGGGTCCCCAAAAACATTCAGTACTTC. Translated: CASSSQRVPKNIQYF. The complete variable domain, with remaining parts taken from reference TRBV7-8 and TRBJ2-4, reads GAGVSQSPRYKVAKRGQDVALRCDPISGHVSLFWYQQALGQGPEFLTYFQNEAQLDKSGLPSDRFFAERPEGSVSTLKIQRTQQEDSAVYLCASSSQRVPKNIQYFGAGTRLSVL.

This chain links TRBV7-9 with TRBJ1-1; D call uncertain. Germline V CDR1 and CDR2: SEHNR, FQNEAQ (reference sequence). Trimming removed 5 bases at V and 9 bases at J, with 13 bases between. The CDR3 extends over 12 amino acids. For the CDR3, the DNA is TGTGCCAGCAGCCCTGTACCACTTAAAGCTTTCTTT. It encodes CASSPVPLKAFF.

This clone was detected a few times. V gene TRBV5-4 combines with J gene TRBJ1-1, with D possibly being TRBD1 (6 bases). V lost 4 bases, J lost 1 base, and 8 bases lay in between. This CDR3 spans 13 amino acids. Per germline, CDR1 SGHNT and CDR2 YYREEE (reference sequence). In DNA form, the CDR3 reads TGTGCCAGCAGCCGAGGGGGGAACACTGAAGCTTTCTTT. Protein: CASSRGGNTEAFF.

This clone was picked up a small number of times. The V gene is TRBV6-5, the J gene TRBJ2-1, with 10 bases fitting TRBD1. Germline CDR1 is MNHEY and CDR2 is SVGAGI. This CDR3 comprises 15 residues. The V gene end was trimmed by 4 bases and the J gene end by 7 bases; junction bases not matched to a gene: 7. In nucleotides, the CDR3 is TGTGCCAGCAGTTCGGTAGGGACAGGGGAAAATGAGCAGTTCTTC. It translates to CASSSVGTGENEQFF.

The chain links TRBV9 to TRBJ1-5; possibly TRBD1 for D (5 bases). V was trimmed by 0 bases and J by 10 bases, leaving 14 bases between them. Per germline, CDR1 SGDLS and CDR2 YYNGEE. CDR3 length equals 14 residues. CDR3 bases: TGTGCCAGCAGCGTAGCGGGGGAGAGGTCTCCCCAGCATTTT. Translating gives CASSVAGERSPQHF.

The rearrangement joins TRBV9 to TRBJ1-2, with TRBD1 matching over 7 bases. This CDR3 has 14 residues. The V gene's germline CDR1 is SGDLS and CDR2 YYNGEE. V shed 0 bases and J 6 bases; nucleotides not matched to a gene: 5. The CDR3 loop reads CASSVGTGVDGYTF. The CDR3 nucleotides read TGTGCCAGCAGCGTAGGAACAGGGGTGGATGGCTACACCTTC.

This chain links TRBV30 with TRBJ1-3; weak D call: TRBD1 (5 bases). V was trimmed by 3 bases and J by 0 bases, leaving 9 bases between them. CDR1 and CDR2 (germline): GTSNPN, SVGIG (reference sequence). This CDR3 spans 14 amino acids. The chain's CDR3 is CAWSPGPSGNTIYF. The CDR3 nucleotides are TGTGCCTGGAGCCCGGGGCCCTCTGGAAACACCATATATTTT.

The chain carries TRBV30 and TRBJ1-2; 8 bases fit TRBD1. The germline V gene has CDR1 GTSNPN and CDR2 SVGIG (reference sequence). With 7 bases clipped from V and 1 base from J, the junction kept 14 bases outside the gene matches. This CDR3 has 16 residues. The CDR3 here is CASILASGGLNYGYTF. Written as DNA, the CDR3 is TGTGCCTCGATACTCGCCTCAGGGGGCCTTAACTATGGCTACACCTTC.

This chain connects TRBV7-9 to TRBJ2-1; D might be TRBD1 (5 bases). Germline V CDR1 and CDR2: SEHNR, FQNEAQ (reference sequence). The V gene lost 4 bases and the J gene lost 7 bases, with 14 bases spanning the gap. The CDR3 has 14 residues. As DNA, the CDR3 is TGTGCCAGCAGCTCCCAGGGTGCTAAAAATGAGCAGTTCTTC. This codes for CASSSQGAKNEQFF.

The chain joins TRBV10-3 to TRBJ2-1, with 11 nucleotides matching TRBD2. The J segment lost 10 bases and the V segment lost 6 bases, leaving 2 bases of the junction unmatched. Looked up from germline, CDR1 is ENHRY and CDR2 is SYGVKD. The CDR3 covers 12 residues. The CDR3 nucleotides read TGTGCCATCAGAGTAGCGGGAGGGGAGCAGTTCTTC. This gives the protein CAIRVAGGEQFF.

This rearrangement joins TRBV6-5 to TRBJ2-7; 13 nucleotides match TRBD2. Trimming removed 6 bases from V and 3 bases from J; junction bases left unmatched: 2. The germline CDR1 and CDR2 sequences are MNHEY and SVGAGI. CDR3 size: 14 residues. The CDR3 DNA reads as TGTGCCAGCAGGGGACTAGCGGGACTCTACGAGCAGTACTTC. Protein: CASRGLAGLYEQYF.

This clone has more than one count but fewer than ten. The V gene is TRBV7-2, the J gene TRBJ1-4; 10 bases align to TRBD1. The CDR3 is 18 amino acids. V shed 6 bases, J shed 4 bases, and the junction held 14 bases outside the gene matches. Germline CDR1 SGHTA, CDR2 FQGNSA. CDR3 amino acids: CASRLGPGQGSGNEKLFF. CDR3 coding DNA: TGTGCCAGCAGACTCGGCCCGGGACAGGGGTCGGGTAATGAAAAACTGTTTTTT.

This clone turned up a few times. The rearrangement uses TRBV4-3 and TRBJ2-1; 8 nucleotides agree with TRBD1. Germline V gene sequence: CDR1 LGHNA, CDR2 YSLEER. The CDR3 extends over 16 amino acids. Unmatched junction bases numbered 4, after V lost 1 base and J lost 2 bases. Here the CDR3 DNA reads TGCGCCAGCAGCCAAGGGACAGGGTTCGCCTACAATGAGCAGTTCTTC. It yields the protein CASSQGTGFAYNEQFF.

The rearrangement uses TRBV19 and TRBJ2-2; D possibly matches TRBD1 or TRBD2 (6 bases each). There are 16 residues in the CDR3. Trimming took 4 bases from V and 0 from J, leaving 12 bases between them. Germline V gives CDR1 LNHDA, CDR2 SQIVND (reference sequence). The DNA for the CDR3 is TGTGCCAGTAGTACGAGCCGGGGGCCGAACACCGGGGAGCTGTTTTTT. The encoded protein is CASSTSRGPNTGELFF.

This clone occurred a few times. The V call is TRBV4-3, the J call TRBJ1-2; D not resolved. V lost 3 bases and J lost 8, with 10 bases in between. This CDR3 has 12 amino acids. Per the germline V gene, CDR1 is LGHNA and CDR2 is YSLEER. CDR3: CASSHPSGGYTF. The CDR3 nucleotides read TGCGCCAGCAGCCATCCCAGCGGCGGCTACACCTTC.

This clone was seen a handful of times. The genes are TRBV11-3 and TRBJ2-5; D is unclear. Per germline, CDR1 SGHNT and CDR2 YENEEA. Trimming pared 1 base from V and 4 bases from J, leaving 13 bases between. The CDR3 is 15 residues long. The chain's CDR3 is CASSLGPSTGETQYF. CDR3 coding DNA: TGTGCCAGCAGCTTAGGGCCCTCGACGGGAGAGACCCAGTACTTC.